This T cell receptor beta chain was retrieved from a study of cytomegalovirus exposure and HLA in healthy donors. About this clone: Its antigen is as yet unknown.

The PCR employed 60 Vbeta primers together with 13 Jbeta primers. TCRdb's copy holds only in-frame clones and misses some; the assay was immunoSEQ multiplex PCR. The sample records about 250,000 clones, 80% being singletons. Broader study findings: The authors later linked a missense DCLRE1C variant to TCR beta V- and J-gene trimming.

The length of the CDR3 is 14 residues. In germline, CDR1 is MNHEY, CDR2 SMNVEV (reference sequence). V was clipped by 4 bases and J by 2 bases; unmatched bases: 4. The sample comprised PBMCs. This receptor was identified in a girl aged 2-10 years in good health and CMV-seronegative. V is TRBV27 and J is TRBJ2-7, with 8 bases identical to TRBD1. The CDR3 sequence: CASSSLDRAYEQYF. CDR3 sequence (DNA): TGTGCCAGCAGTTCTTTGGACAGGGCCTACGAGCAGTACTTC.